This T cell receptor (beta chain) stems from a study of CD8 T cells in ankylosing spondylitis. Study-wide results and caveats: It appeared that ankylosing spondylitis blood was characterized by a TCR beta motif of 8 or 9 highly homologous variants. Disease-associated clones were reportedly significantly overrepresented in matched ankylosing spondylitis synovial fluid.

There are 15 residues in the CDR3. CDR1 ENHRY and CDR2 SYGVKD come from the germline V gene. V dropped 3 bases and J dropped 2 bases, with 12 bases sitting between them. Library preparation for TCR beta used quantitative 5'-RACE with molecular barcodes. MiXCR, applied by TCRdb to the 5' RACE reads, yields one record per CDR3 protein. This sample yields under 400,000 distinct CDR3 sequences, of which around a tenth are seen a single time; roughly 9% belongs to the top ten. The table lists this clonotype with many counts. Antigen specificity is unknown. Material: blood, either unsorted or a sorted T cell fraction (not recorded which). This clonotype originated in a female donor with ankylosing spondylitis or in good health (not recorded which). The chain recombines TRBV10-3 with TRBJ2-3, with D possibly matching TRBD1 (6 bases). CDR3 sequence: CAISDLGANTDTQYF. CDR3 DNA: TGTGCCATCAGTGATTTGGGGGCAAACACAGATACGCAGTATTTT.